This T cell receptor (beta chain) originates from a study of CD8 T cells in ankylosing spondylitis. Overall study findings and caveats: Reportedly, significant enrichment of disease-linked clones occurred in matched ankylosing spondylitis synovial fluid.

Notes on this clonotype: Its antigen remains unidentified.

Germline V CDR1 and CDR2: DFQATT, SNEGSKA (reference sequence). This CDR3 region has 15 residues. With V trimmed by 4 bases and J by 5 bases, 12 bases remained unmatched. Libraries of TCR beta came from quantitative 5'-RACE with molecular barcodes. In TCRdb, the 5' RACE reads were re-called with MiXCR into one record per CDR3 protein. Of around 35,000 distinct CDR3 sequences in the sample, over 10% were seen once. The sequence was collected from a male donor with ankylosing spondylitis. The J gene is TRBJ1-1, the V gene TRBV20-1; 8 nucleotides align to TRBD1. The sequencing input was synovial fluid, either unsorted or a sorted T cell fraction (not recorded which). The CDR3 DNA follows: TGCAGTGCTAACAAACCGGGACAGGAGAGAACTGAAGCTTTCTTT. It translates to CSANKPGQERTEAFF.